This entry lists 3 T cell receptor beta chains sequenced from one sample in a study of Tregs in tolerant kidney transplant recipients. The nonmyeloablative bone marrow transplants came from related graft donors, with transient mixed chimerism. Generated by immunoSEQ multiplex PCR, the TCRdb table keeps only in-frame clones and is missing some. This sample has tens of thousands of clones; around 87% occur once, and the top ten carry approximately 3.9%. This sample comprised CD4+ T cells from blood (PBMCs), obtained 6 months after the transplant. The receptors stem from a human patient who received a combined kidney and bone marrow transplant. Certain T cells may be donor cells from the graft.

CDR3: CASSLEPSNQPQHF. CDR3 bases: TGTGCCAGCAGCCTCGAGCCCAGCAATCAGCCCCAGCATTTT. The chain combines TRBV6-1 with TRBJ1-5; no definite D call. CDR3 length: 14 residues. Germline V lookup: CDR1 MNHNS, CDR2 SASEGT. V shed 6 bases and J shed 1 base, with 10 bases lying between them.

The rearrangement joins TRBV7-2 to TRBJ1-2, with D perhaps matching TRBD1 (5 bases). The germline V and J ends were trimmed by 8 bases and 8 bases, with 21 bases remaining between them. The V gene's germline CDR1 is SGHTA and CDR2 FQGNSA. The CDR3 totals 14 residues. This CDR3 reads CASGSGGGPRGYTF. As DNA, the CDR3 is TGTGCCAGCGGATCCGGGGGGGGACCTCGGGGCTACACCTTC.

The chain couples TRBV5-1 to TRBJ2-3; 11 positions agree with TRBD2. Per germline, CDR1 SGHRS and CDR2 YFSETQ. The CDR3 sequence is 16 residues long. V lost 2 bases to trimming and J lost 6 bases; unmatched junction nucleotides: 8. The CDR3: CASSLRTSGYFDTQYF. In DNA, the CDR3 is TGCGCCAGCAGCTTACGGACTAGCGGGTACTTTGATACGCAGTATTTT. Complete variable domain (other parts from reference TRBV5-1 and TRBJ2-3): KAGVTQTPRYLIKTRGQQVTLSCSPISGHRSVSWYQQTPGQGLQFLFEYFSETQRNKGNFPGRFSGRQFSNSRSEMNVSTLELGDSALYLCASSLRTSGYFDTQYFGPGTRLTVL.